The 10 T cell receptor beta chains below come from one sample, sequenced in a study of shared clonotypes between healthy human individuals. Naivety among CD8 cells was defined by CD45RO negativity and positive CCR7 selection, thereby excluding terminally differentiated effector memory CD45RA+ cells. Clones were sequenced by immunoSEQ multiplex PCR, and TCRdb holds only the in-frame ones, with some missing. The table lists around 2,000,000 clones, less than 95% of them singletons. The specimen was naive CD8+ T cells sorted from blood. The receptors originated from a man younger than 35 in good health.

The chain employs TRBV6-5 and TRBJ2-7; 9 positions agree with TRBD2. Per the germline V gene, CDR1 is MNHEY and CDR2 is SVGAGI. V was clipped by 2 bases and J by 3 bases; unmatched bases: 2. The CDR3 consists of 14 residues. In DNA, the CDR3 is TGTGCCAGCAGTTACGCTAGCGGGGACTACGAGCAGTACTTC. It codes for CASSYASGDYEQYF.

CDR3 protein: CASSHWTGEAFF. The CDR3 bases are TGTGCCAGCAGCCACTGGACAGGGGAAGCTTTCTTT. The chain joins TRBV7-2 to TRBJ1-1, with 8 bases that match TRBD1. The V and J ends lost 5 bases and 8 bases, in that order; junction bases with no gene match: 4. The CDR3 covers 12 residues. Germline assignment: CDR1 SGHTA and CDR2 FQGNSA.

This clone occurred once. V gene TRBV10-1 combines with J gene TRBJ1-2; 8 bases are shared with TRBD1. Germline values: CDR1 WNHNN, CDR2 SYGVQD (reference sequence). V lost 1 base and J lost 4; bases outside the gene matches: 8. This CDR3 is built from 16 residues. This chain's CDR3 is CASSEFQGAWIYGYTF. In DNA, the CDR3 is TGCGCCAGCAGTGAGTTTCAGGGGGCGTGGATCTATGGCTACACCTTC.

Details on this clone: Distinct nucleotide sequences in the sample also encode this CDR3. This rearrangement joins TRBV6-5 to TRBJ2-7; D is perhaps TRBD2 (5 bases). V dropped 1 base and J dropped 4 bases, with 8 bases sitting between them. Germline V gene sequence: CDR1 MNHEY, CDR2 SVGAGI. CDR3 length: 13 amino acids. The CDR3 bases are TGTGCCAGCAGTTACTACCCGGGATACGAGCAGTACTTC. Translating it yields CASSYYPGYEQYF.

This rearrangement joins TRBV15 to TRBJ2-3, with D unresolved. Trimming took off 0 bases at V and 4 bases at J, with 8 bases between the two ends. Germline V gene lookup returns CDR1 LNHNV and CDR2 YYDKDF (reference sequence). The CDR3 contains 14 residues. As DNA, the CDR3 is TGTGCCACCAGCAGAGATATGGTTTCAGATACGCAGTATTTT. Residues: CATSRDMVSDTQYF.

The gene calls are TRBV12-5 and TRBJ2-7, with 8 bases fitting TRBD1. This CDR3 region has 16 residues. Losses at the gene ends were 4 bases for V and 2 bases for J; bases not matched to a gene: 10. Germline assignment: CDR1 LGHNT and CDR2 FRNRAP. The CDR3 loop is CASGSDDRGRPYEQYF. CDR3 bases: TGTGCTAGTGGTTCCGACGACAGGGGAAGGCCCTACGAGCAGTACTTC.

The chain has TRBV10-1 and TRBJ2-1, with D possibly called TRBD1 or TRBD2 (5 bases each). The CDR3 is 18 amino acids. CDR1 and CDR2 (germline): WNHNN, SYGVQD (reference sequence). The V end lost 0 bases, the J end lost 6 bases, and 21 bases lay between the germline ends. CDR3 in DNA: TGCGCCAGCAGTGAGTCAATATTATCGGGGCGCCGAAGCAATGAGCAGTTCTTC. Translating gives CASSESILSGRRSNEQFF.

With respect to this clone: The same CDR3 also results from other DNA sequences found in this sample. The chain carries TRBV13 and TRBJ2-5; 7 bases are shared with TRBD1. The germline V gene has CDR1 PRHDT and CDR2 FYEKMQ (reference sequence). The length of the CDR3 is 13 residues. V gave up 3 bases and J gave up 3 bases; unmatched junction bases: 1. Here the CDR3 DNA reads TGTGCCAGCAGCTTCGACAGGGAAGAGACCCAGTACTTC. Translating gives CASSFDREETQYF.

This clone was counted a single time. The chain uses TRBV30 and TRBJ2-7; no firm D call. Trimming removed 0 bases from V and 1 base from J, with 10 bases in between. CDR3 length equals 14 residues. Germline V gene lookup returns CDR1 GTSNPN and CDR2 SVGIG (reference sequence). The CDR3 region is CAWSVRQESYEQYF. CDR3 nucleotides: TGTGCCTGGAGTGTAAGGCAGGAGTCCTACGAGCAGTACTTC.

This chain uses TRBV4-1 with TRBJ1-5, with D perhaps TRBD1 (5 bases). The V gene's germline CDR1 is MGHRA and CDR2 YSYEKL. This CDR3 region has 14 residues. V was cut by 4 bases and J by 7 bases, with 14 bases left in between. DNA for the CDR3: TGCGCCAGCAGCCGCTACTGGGGGATCCAGCCCCAGCATTTT. Translating gives CASSRYWGIQPQHF.